This T cell receptor beta chain appears in the sequencing data of a study of human T cells and chemical hapten exposure. At the level of the study: Weekly diphenylcyclopropenone doses were given to patients' scalps across the approximately 24-week study.

Study outcomes and limitations: Healthy individuals' immune responses may differ from those of donors, who had alopecia. Expanded TCR counts at PT1 went up together with patch test score, a positive correlation.

The sample's time point: patch test 2, 6 weeks after DPC sensitization. Treatment indicated: therapeutic diphenylcyclopropenone sensitization with weekly scalp DPC. For this clonotype: Its antigen is as yet unknown.

V gave up 3 bases and J gave up 4 bases; unmatched junction bases: 5. The CDR3 is 15 amino acids. Per germline, CDR1 KGHSH and CDR2 LQKENI. As handled by the study authors: Samples had a median of around 96,000 TCRs, ranging about 23,224 to 700,000. From the RACE reads, TCRdb called clonotypes with MiXCR, one entry per CDR3 protein. TCRdb, not the authors, supplied the V and J calls. The table has 75,000 to 90,000 distinct CDR3 sequences, more than 9% seen once. The gene calls are TRBV18 and TRBJ1-4, with 7 bases identical to TRBD1. This receptor was identified in a woman in her 50s with alopecia areata. Some clones in this sample may be carry-over from other donors' samples. The specimen was whole blood, collected in connection with sensitization to the hapten diphenylcyclopropenone (DPC). CDR3 sequence reads: CASSPPTGLNEKLFF. The CDR3 DNA reads TGTGCCAGCTCACCCCCGACAGGGCTTAATGAAAAACTGTTTTTT.